This TCR beta chain was captured by sequencing in a study of blood T cell repertoires in COVID-19. Across the whole study: The United States, Italy and Spain were the sources of the acute and convalescent COVID-19 samples.

CDR1 is LNHDA and CDR2 is SQIVND in the germline V gene (reference sequence). There are 13 residues in the CDR3. The junction had 3 bases not matched to a gene; V was cut back by 5 bases and J by 6 bases. Assay used: immunoSEQ multiplex PCR; TCRdb lists only in-frame clones, some missing. Here the sample spans around 220,000 clones, more than 80% being singletons. Sequenced: peripheral blood. The chain joins TRBV19 to TRBJ1-2; 10 nucleotides agree with TRBD1. The source of this sequence is an elderly woman with acute or convalescent COVID-19. The CDR3 reads CASSVGTGDGYTF. In nucleotides, the CDR3 is TGTGCCAGTAGTGTAGGGACAGGGGATGGCTACACCTTC.